A selection of T cell receptor beta chains follows, all from one sample in a study of metastatic and nonmetastatic thyroid tumors. Via MiXCR, TCRdb re-called the PCR reads. The sample records roughly 30,000 clones, roughly a sixth being singletons. The sequenced sample consisted of blood. The receptor set was obtained from a female donor with papillary thyroid cancer or a benign thyroid nodule (not recorded which). Some clones in this sample may be carry-over from other donors' samples. Each CDR3 is given without its conserved first and last residue.

j_call v_call cdr3_aa
TRBJ2-7 TRBV28 ASKLAGGTTYEQY
TRBJ2-3 TRBV27 ASSFRHTDTQY
TRBJ2-1 TRBV15 ATSRDRMTSPTEVGQF
TRBJ2-2 TRBV28 ASSLFIWDRTHTGELF
TRBJ1-1 TRBV6-1 ASSPSIGDNAEAF
TRBJ2-2 TRBV14 ASSVGWGDGELF
TRBJ2-6 TRBV6-1 ASSEQYSGANVLT
TRBJ2-3 TRBV30 AWSVRTGWADTQY
TRBJ1-1 TRBV7-8 ASSFAGRTEAF
TRBJ2-5 TRBV5-4 ASSLYSDGVETQY
TRBJ2-1 TRBV24-1 ATSDLRGQGADEQF
TRBJ2-7 TRBV18 ASAGDRGSSEQY
TRBJ2-7 TRBV13 ASSPRLGRNEQY
TRBJ2-3 TRBV7-2 ASSLGLAGSTDTQY
TRBJ2-1 TRBV27 ASRGDLAYEQF
TRBJ1-1 TRBV20-1 SAQLAQGATEAF
TRBJ2-5 TRBV9 ASSVGGDRAVETQY
TRBJ2-3 TRBV7-9 ASSLDGGPDTQY
TRBJ1-5 TRBV28 ASSWGFNQPQH
TRBJ2-7 TRBV6-1 ASSDDRGSYEQY
TRBJ2-1 TRBV3-1 ASSQRLAGADKQF
TRBJ1-1 TRBV20-1 SARVPQNTEAF